This TCR beta chain was identified during a study of blood T cell repertoires in COVID-19. Repertoires were generated with immunoSEQ multiplex PCR, while TCRdb's copy carries only in-frame clones and drops some. The top ten clones hold about 5.6% of a sample with about 220,000 clones, around 86% of them seen once. The V end lost 4 bases, the J end lost 5 bases, and 12 bases lay between the germline ends. Germline assignment: CDR1 LGHDT and CDR2 YNNKEL (reference sequence). CDR3 length: 14 residues. This TCR came from a woman aged 65 to 85 with COVID-19, enrolled during active disease. The chain uses TRBV3-1 (or the pseudogene TRBV3-2) and TRBJ1-5, with no clear D. The source material was peripheral blood. CDR3 amino acids: CASSLRWADQPQHF. The CDR3 DNA sequence: TGTGCCAGCAGCCTCAGGTGGGCCGATCAGCCCCAGCATTTT.